Sequencing of this T cell receptor (beta chain) was carried out in a study of Graves' ophthalmopathy and Graves' hyperthyroidism (dated by TCRdb to the late 2010s). Looking at the study overall: Peripheral blood was collected before any treatment was given, at the time of initial diagnosis. To tell Graves' ophthalmopathy apart from Graves' hyperthyroidism, and to predict which patients would progress to ophthalmopathy, the study relied on TCR beta repertoire signatures. In total, around 130 blood samples were TCR-sequenced: roughly 45 ophthalmopathy, roughly 80 hyperthyroidism and some 17 hyperthyroidism-to-ophthalmopathy patients. To explore V-J signatures that distinguish ophthalmopathy from hyperthyroidism, a discovery set of about a hundred patients was enrolled, made up of some 41 with ophthalmopathy and under 65 with stable hyperthyroidism. An independent validation cohort comprised under 20 hyperthyroidism patients and 15 to 17 patients who later progressed from hyperthyroidism to ophthalmopathy. In five or six hyperthyroidism patients, T-cell repertoires of thyroid tissue and blood were compared. Once sampling was done, hyperthyroidism patients were given methimazole at a starting dose of 30 mg daily, while ophthalmopathy patients were given high-dose intravenous methylprednisolone. The approximately 100 discovery patients were randomly divided into training and test sets at a 7:3 ratio. What the study reported, not specific to this receptor: In cross-validation, the 13-signature model distinguished ophthalmopathy from stable hyperthyroidism with more than 85% sensitivity and 81.08% specificity, while in the test set the corresponding values were about 80% and 75%. In validation, the model predicted ophthalmopathy progression with 55% to 71% sensitivity and about 73% specificity; around twelve predicted patients were CT-confirmed with GO in a median of around 6 months. Most expanded thyroid clonotypes with a frequency above 0.001 also appeared in blood, which suggests that blood repertoires may reflect the immune response in the thyroid. No statistical method was used to set the sample size in advance, and the investigators knew which group each participant was assigned to.

Trimming removed 2 bases from V and 5 bases from J; the gene matches leave 5 bases unexplained. The CDR3 sequence holds 14 residues, the cysteine and phenylalanine included. The sequence is cut down to CDR3 DNA, 42 bases in frame from base 1. From the germline V gene, CDR1 is MNHNS and CDR2 is SASEGT. For repertoire sequencing, the TCR beta CDR3 regions were amplified from RNA transcripts. HTBI primers and the Qiagen OneStep RT-PCR kit were used in a first-round RT-PCR, which was followed by a second-round multiplex PCR, size selection and purification. Sequencing of the libraries was carried out on an Illumina HiSeq2000 in paired-end mode with 100 bp reads. For the original study's pipeline: Reads were processed with SOAPnuke, discarding reads with adapters, uncalled bases, mean Phred below 15, or no exact constant-primer or identifier match. COPE v1.2.5 was used to merge high-quality paired reads. Clonotypes were defined as unique nucleotide sequences and were aligned to IMGT TRB V, D and J references using MiTCR v1.1. The analysis was limited to V-J combinations with a frequency above 0.0001, which together covered approximately 99% of repertoires. For each V-J combination, a TCR clonal expansion and chaos score was defined as the ratio of F50 clonal expansion to chaos observed in the TCRdist matrix. Features were reduced by Welch's t-statistics and random forest to over 10 V-J combinations, which fed a naive Bayes classifier. The Morisita-Horn index was used to measure how similar the thyroid and blood repertoires were. Clones were called with MiXCR by TCRdb after fastp trimmed the public reads at Q25, and only in-frame beta chains were retained. Every CDR3 protein is listed once, alongside the most common genes and DNA of its rows. TCRdb's processing, not the authors', yielded these V and J calls. Across this sample there are hundreds of thousands of distinct CDR3 sequences, with under 25% seen only once. In total, the top ten clones hold roughly 3.2% of the sample.

Stable hyperthyroidism was defined as no progression to ophthalmopathy within 18 months of follow-up. Patients with hyperthyroidism were aged 18 to 65 years, had been newly diagnosed, and had a disease duration of less than 2 months. Patients were excluded if they had other autoimmune diseases, uncontrolled infections, pregnancy or lactation. Diagnosis was based on clinical symptoms, serum thyroxine, TRAb, thyroid ultrasound and orbital computed tomography. Using Ficoll-Paque density gradient centrifugation, PBMCs were isolated from approximately 11 ml of fresh peripheral blood. Trizol reagent was used to extract the total RNA, and its quality was then checked on an Agilent 2100 Bioanalyzer. As concerns this clonotype: Its antigen specificity is not known. Within one base of it there is no much larger clone, and no base qualities were kept.

This TCR came from a woman between 18 and 30 years old with stable Graves' hyperthyroidism. Donor details come from another sample of the same person, matched by shared clones. The chain joins TRBV6-1 to TRBJ2-7, and 8 junction bases match TRBD1. Sequences were obtained from peripheral blood. The CDR3 has the sequence CASSERQGMDEQYF. The DNA sequence is given as TGTGCCAGCAGTGAACGACAGGGGATGGACGAGCAGTACTTC.